This T cell receptor (beta chain) was identified in a study of blood T cell repertoires in COVID-19. On the study more broadly: Sites in the United States, Italy and Spain provided acute and convalescent COVID-19 samples.

As originally analysed: Scientists estimated how many nucleated cells there were by amplifying reference gene primers. Sequencing used immunoSEQ multiplex PCR; TCRdb keeps in-frame clones, though not all of them. The D gene and trimming were derived from the DNA, and the V and J assignments and clone size from that table. The sample lists around 170,000 clones; around 84% were seen once. The count of this clone is one. The V segment lost 4 bases and the J segment 12 bases; nucleotides outside the gene matches: 10. Germline lookup yields CDR1 SGHRS and CDR2 YFSETQ. CDR3 size: 14 residues. The rearrangement links TRBV5-1 to TRBJ1-6; 7 positions match TRBD1. The TCR originated in a man aged 30-40 years with active or convalescent COVID-19. What was sequenced was peripheral blood. The CDR3 here is CASSADRVVEPLHF. The CDR3 nucleotides read TGCGCCAGCAGCGCCGACAGGGTGGTGGAACCCCTCCACTTT.